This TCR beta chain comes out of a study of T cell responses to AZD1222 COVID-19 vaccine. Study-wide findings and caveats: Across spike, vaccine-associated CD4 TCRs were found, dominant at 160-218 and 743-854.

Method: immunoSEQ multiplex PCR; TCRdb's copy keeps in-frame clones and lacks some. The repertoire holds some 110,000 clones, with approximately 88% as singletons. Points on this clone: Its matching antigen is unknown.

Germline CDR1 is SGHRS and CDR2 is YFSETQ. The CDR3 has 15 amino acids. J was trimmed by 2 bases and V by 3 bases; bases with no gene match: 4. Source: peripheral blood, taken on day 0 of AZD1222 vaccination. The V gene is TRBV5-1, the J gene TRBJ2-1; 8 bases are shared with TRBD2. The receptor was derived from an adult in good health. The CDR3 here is CASSSGGWPYNEQFF. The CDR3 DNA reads TGCGCCAGCAGCTCGGGGGGGTGGCCCTACAATGAGCAGTTCTTC.